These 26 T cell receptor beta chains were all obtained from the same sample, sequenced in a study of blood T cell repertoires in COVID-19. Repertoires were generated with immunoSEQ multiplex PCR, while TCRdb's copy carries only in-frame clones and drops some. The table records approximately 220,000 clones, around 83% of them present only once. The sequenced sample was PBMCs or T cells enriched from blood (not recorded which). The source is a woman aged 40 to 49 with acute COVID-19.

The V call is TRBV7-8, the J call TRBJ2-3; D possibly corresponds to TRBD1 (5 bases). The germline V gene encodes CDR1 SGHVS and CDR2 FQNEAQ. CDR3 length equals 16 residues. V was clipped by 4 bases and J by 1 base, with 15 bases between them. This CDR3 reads CASSSQQGAGTDTQYF. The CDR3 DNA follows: TGTGCCAGCAGCTCTCAGCAGGGTGCGGGCACAGATACGCAGTATTTT.

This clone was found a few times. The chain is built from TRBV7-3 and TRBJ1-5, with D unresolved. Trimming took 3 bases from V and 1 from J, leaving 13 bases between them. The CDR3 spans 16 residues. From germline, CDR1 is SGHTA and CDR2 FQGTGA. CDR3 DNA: TGTGCCAGCAGCTTTAGGATGCGGCAGAGCAATCAGCCCCAGCATTTT. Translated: CASSFRMRQSNQPQHF.

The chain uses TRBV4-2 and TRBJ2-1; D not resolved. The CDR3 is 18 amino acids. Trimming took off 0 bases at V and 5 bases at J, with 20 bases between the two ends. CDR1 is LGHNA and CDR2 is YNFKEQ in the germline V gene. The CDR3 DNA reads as TGTGCCAGCAGCCAAGACCCGGTGATGGTCACGTTAAACAATGAGCAGTTCTTC. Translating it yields CASSQDPVMVTLNNEQFF.

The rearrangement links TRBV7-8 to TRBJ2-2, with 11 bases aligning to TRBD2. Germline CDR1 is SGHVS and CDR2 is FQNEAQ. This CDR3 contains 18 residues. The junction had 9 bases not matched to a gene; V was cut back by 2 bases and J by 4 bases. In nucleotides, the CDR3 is TGTGCCAGCAGCTTACTAGCGGGGGGTCTGAAGAGCACCGGGGAGCTGTTTTTT. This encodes CASSLLAGGLKSTGELFF. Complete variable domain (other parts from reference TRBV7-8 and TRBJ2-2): GAGVSQSPRYKVAKRGQDVALRCDPISGHVSLFWYQQALGQGPEFLTYFQNEAQLDKSGLPSDRFFAERPEGSVSTLKIQRTQQEDSAVYLCASSLLAGGLKSTGELFFGEGSRLTVL.

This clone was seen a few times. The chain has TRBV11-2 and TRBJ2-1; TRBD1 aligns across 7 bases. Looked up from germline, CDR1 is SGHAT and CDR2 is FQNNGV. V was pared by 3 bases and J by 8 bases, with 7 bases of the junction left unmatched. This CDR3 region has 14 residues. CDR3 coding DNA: TGTGCCAGCAGCTTGGGGGACAGAAGCCATGAGCAGTTCTTC. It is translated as CASSLGDRSHEQFF.

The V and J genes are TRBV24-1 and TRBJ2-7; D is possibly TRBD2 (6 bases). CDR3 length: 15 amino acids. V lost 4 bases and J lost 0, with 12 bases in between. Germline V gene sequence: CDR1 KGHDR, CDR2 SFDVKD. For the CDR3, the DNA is TGTGCCACCAGTGAGTCGATCGGGGGCTCCTACGAGCAGTACTTC. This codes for CATSESIGGSYEQYF.

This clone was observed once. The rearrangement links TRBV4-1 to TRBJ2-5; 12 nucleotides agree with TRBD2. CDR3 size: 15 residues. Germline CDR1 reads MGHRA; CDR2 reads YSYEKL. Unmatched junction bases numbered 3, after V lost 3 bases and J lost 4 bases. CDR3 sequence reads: CASSHLAGGLETQYF. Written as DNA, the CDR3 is TGCGCCAGCAGCCACCTAGCGGGAGGGTTAGAGACCCAGTACTTC.

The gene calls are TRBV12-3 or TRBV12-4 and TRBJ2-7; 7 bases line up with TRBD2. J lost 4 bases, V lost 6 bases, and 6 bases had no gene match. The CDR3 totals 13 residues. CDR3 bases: TGTGCCAGCAGAATTGGACTAGAGTACGAGCAGTACTTC. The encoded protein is CASRIGLEYEQYF.

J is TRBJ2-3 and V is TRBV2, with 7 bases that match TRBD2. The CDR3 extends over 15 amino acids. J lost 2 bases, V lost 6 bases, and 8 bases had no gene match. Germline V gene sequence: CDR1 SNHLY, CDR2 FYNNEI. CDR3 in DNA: TGTGCCAGCAGATATCCTAGCGGACACACAGATACGCAGTATTTT. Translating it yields CASRYPSGHTDTQYF.

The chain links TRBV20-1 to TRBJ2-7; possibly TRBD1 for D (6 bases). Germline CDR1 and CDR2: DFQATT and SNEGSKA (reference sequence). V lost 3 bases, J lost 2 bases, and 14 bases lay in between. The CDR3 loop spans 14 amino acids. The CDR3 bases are TGCAGTGCTAGTCGACAGGACAGAACCTACGAGCAGTACTTC. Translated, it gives CSASRQDRTYEQYF.

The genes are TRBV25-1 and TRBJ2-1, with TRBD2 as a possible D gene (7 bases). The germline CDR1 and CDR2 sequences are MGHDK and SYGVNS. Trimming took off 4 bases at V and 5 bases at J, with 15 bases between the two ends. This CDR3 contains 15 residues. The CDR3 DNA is TGTGCCAGCAGTGCACCCTCGGGGGGCCACAATGAGCAGTTCTTC. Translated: CASSAPSGGHNEQFF.

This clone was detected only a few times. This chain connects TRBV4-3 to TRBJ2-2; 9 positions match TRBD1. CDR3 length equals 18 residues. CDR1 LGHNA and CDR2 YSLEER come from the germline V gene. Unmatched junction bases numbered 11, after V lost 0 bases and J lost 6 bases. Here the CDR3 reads CASSQDLRQGGYPGELFF. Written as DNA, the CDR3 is TGCGCCAGCAGCCAAGATCTGAGACAGGGGGGGTATCCCGGGGAGCTGTTTTTT.

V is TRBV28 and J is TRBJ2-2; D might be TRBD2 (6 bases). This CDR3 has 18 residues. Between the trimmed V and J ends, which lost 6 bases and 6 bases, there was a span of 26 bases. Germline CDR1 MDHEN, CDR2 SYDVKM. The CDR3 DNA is TGTGCCAGCAGCTACCTACGGGAGAACAGGTATCGCGCCGGGGAGCTGTTTTTT. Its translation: CASSYLRENRYRAGELFF.

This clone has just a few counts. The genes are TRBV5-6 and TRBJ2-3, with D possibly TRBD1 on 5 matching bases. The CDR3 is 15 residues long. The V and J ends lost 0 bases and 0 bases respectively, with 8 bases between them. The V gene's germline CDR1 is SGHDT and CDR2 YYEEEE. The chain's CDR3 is CASSLDPGSTDTQYF. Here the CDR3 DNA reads TGTGCCAGCAGCTTGGATCCAGGGAGCACAGATACGCAGTATTTT. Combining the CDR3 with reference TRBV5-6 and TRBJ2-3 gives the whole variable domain DAGVTQSPTHLIKTRGQQVTLRCSPKSGHDTVSWYQQALGQGPQFIFQYYEEEERQRGNFPDRFSGHQFPNYSSELNVNALLLGDSALYLCASSLDPGSTDTQYFGPGTRLTVL.

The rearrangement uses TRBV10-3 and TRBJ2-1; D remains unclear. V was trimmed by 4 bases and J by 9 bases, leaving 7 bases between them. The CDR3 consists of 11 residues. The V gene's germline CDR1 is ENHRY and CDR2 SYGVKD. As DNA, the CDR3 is TGTGCCATCAGTGCTTCGGGTGAGCAGTTCTTC. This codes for CAISASGEQFF.

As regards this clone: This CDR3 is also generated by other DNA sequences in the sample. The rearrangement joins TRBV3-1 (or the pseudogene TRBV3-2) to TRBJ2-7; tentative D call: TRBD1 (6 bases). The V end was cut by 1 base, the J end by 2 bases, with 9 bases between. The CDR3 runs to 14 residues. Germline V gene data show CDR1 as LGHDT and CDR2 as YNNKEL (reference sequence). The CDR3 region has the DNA TGTGCCAGCAGCCAAGCAGGACAGACCTACGAGCAGTACTTC. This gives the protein CASSQAGQTYEQYF.

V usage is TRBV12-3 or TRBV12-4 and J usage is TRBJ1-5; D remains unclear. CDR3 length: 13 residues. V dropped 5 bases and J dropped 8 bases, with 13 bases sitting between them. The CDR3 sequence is CASSRREKEPQHF. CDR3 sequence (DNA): TGTGCCAGCAGTCGGAGGGAAAAAGAGCCCCAGCATTTT.

The CDR3 sequence is CASSGATGRNTEAFF. In nucleotides, the CDR3 is TGTGCCAGCAGCGGGGCGACAGGGAGAAACACTGAAGCTTTCTTT. The rearrangement links TRBV9 to TRBJ1-1; 7 nucleotides agree with TRBD1. The CDR3 covers 15 residues. Germline lookup yields CDR1 SGDLS and CDR2 YYNGEE. The trim removed 3 bases at V and 2 bases at J, leaving 7 bases unmatched. The full variable domain, in which reference TRBV9 and TRBJ1-1 provide the parts outside the CDR3, is DSGVTQTPKHLITATGQRVTLRCSPRSGDLSVYWYQQSLDQGLQFLIQYYNGEERAKGNILERFSAQQFPDLHSELNLSSLELGDSALYFCASSGATGRNTEAFFGQGTRLTVV.

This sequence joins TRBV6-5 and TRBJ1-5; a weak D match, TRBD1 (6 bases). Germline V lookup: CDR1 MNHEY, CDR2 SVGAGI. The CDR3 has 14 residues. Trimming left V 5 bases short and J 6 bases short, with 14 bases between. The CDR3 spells CASSPRGRGQPQHF. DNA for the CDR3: TGTGCCAGCAGTCCCAGGGGTCGGGGTCAGCCCCAGCATTTT.

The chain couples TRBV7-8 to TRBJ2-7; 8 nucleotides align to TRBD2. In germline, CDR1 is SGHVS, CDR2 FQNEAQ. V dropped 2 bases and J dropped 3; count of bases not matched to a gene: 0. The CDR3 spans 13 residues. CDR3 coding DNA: TGTGCCAGCAGCTTAAGCGGGAGCTACGAGCAGTACTTC. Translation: CASSLSGSYEQYF.

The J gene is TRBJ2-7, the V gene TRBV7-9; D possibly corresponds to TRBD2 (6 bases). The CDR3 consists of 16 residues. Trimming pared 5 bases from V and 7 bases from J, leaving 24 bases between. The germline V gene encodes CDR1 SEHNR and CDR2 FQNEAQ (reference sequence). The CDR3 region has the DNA TGTGCCAGCAGCAAAAGAAGACTGGCGGGAACGGAGGAGCAGTACTTC. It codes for CASSKRRLAGTEEQYF.

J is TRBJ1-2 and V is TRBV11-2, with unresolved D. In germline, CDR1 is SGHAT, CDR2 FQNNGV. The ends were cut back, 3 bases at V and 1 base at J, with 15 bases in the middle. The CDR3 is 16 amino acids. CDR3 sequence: CASSFVKARYNYGYTF. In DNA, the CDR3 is TGTGCCAGCAGCTTTGTCAAGGCCAGGTATAACTATGGCTACACCTTC. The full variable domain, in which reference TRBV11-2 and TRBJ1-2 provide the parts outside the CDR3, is EAGVAQSPRYKIIEKRQSVAFWCNPISGHATLYWYQQILGQGPKLLIQFQNNGVVDDSQLPKDRFSAERLKGVDSTLKIQPAKLEDSAVYLCASSFVKARYNYGYTFGSGTRLTVV.

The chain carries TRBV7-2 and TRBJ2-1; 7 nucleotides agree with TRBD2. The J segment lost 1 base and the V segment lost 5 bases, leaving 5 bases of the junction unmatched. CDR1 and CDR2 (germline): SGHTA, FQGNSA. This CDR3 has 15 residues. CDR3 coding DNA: TGTGCCAGCAGCGAAGCGGGACTTTCCTACAATGAGCAGTTCTTC. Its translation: CASSEAGLSYNEQFF.

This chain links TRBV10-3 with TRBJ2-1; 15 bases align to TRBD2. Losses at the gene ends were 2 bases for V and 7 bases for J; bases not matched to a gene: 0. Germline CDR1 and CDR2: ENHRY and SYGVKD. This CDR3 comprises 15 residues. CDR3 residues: CAISEGTSGRNEQFF. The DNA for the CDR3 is TGTGCCATCAGTGAGGGGACTAGCGGGAGGAATGAGCAGTTCTTC.

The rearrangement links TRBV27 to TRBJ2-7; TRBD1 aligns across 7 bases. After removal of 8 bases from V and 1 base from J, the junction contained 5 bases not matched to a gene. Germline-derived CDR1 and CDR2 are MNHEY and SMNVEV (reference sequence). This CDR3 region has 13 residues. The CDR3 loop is CASGWGQSYEQYF. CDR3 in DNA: TGTGCCAGCGGCTGGGGACAGTCCTACGAGCAGTACTTC.

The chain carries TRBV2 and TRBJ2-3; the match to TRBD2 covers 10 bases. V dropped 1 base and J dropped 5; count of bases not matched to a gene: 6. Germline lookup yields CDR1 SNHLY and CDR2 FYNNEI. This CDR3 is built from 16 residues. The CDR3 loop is CASSEVERGGRDTQYF. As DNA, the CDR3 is TGTGCCAGCAGTGAAGTCGAGCGGGGGGGCAGAGATACGCAGTATTTT.